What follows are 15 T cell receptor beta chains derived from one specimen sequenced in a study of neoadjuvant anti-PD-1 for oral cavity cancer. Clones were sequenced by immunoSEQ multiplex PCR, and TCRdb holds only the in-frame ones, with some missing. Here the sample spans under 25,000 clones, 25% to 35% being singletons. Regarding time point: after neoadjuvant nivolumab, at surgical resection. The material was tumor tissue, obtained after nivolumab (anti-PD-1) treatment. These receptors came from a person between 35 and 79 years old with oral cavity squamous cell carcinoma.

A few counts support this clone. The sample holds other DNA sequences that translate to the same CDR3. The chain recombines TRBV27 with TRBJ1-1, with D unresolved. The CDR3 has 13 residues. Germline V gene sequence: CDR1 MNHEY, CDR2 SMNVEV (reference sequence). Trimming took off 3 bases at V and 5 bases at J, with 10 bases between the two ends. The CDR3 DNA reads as TGTGCCAGCAGTTTGAGAGAAAGAACTGAAGCTTTCTTT. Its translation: CASSLRERTEAFF.

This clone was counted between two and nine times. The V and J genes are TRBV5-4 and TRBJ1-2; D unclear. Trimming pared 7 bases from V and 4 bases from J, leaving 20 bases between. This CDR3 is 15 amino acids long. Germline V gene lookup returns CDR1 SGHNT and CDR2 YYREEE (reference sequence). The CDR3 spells CASSTGVSGPYGYTF. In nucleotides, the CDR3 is TGTGCCAGCTCCACGGGAGTCAGCGGGCCCTATGGCTACACCTTC.

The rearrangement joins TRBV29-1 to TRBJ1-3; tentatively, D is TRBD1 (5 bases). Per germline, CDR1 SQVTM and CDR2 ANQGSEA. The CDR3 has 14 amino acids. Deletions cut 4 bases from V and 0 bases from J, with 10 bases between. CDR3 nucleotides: TGCAGCGTTGTACAGGAGTTCTCTGGAAACACCATATATTTT. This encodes CSVVQEFSGNTIYF.

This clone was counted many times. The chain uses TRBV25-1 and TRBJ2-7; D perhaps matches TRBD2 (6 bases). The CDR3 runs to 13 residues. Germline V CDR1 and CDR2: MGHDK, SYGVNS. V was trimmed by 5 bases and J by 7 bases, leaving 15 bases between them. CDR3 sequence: CASSWRGPLEQYF. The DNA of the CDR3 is TGTGCCAGCAGTTGGAGGGGCCCTTTGGAGCAGTACTTC.

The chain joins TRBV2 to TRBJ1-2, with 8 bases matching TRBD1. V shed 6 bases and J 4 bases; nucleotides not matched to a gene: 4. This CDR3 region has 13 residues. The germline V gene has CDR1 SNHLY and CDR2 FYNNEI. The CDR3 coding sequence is TGTGCCAGCAGGACAGGGGACGGCTATGGCTACACCTTC. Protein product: CASRTGDGYGYTF.

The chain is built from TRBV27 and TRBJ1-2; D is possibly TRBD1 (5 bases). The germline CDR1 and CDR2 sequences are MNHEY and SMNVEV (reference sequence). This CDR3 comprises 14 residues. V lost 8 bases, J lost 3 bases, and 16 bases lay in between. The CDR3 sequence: CASGGTEADYGYTF. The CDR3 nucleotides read TGTGCCAGCGGCGGGACGGAGGCTGACTATGGCTACACCTTC.

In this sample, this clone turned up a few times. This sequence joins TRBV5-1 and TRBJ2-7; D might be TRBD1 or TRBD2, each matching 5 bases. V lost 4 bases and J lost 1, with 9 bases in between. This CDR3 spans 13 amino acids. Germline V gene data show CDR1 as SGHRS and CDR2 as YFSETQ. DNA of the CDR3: TGCGCCAGCAGCCGTGAGGGGTCCTACGAGCAGTACTTC. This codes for CASSREGSYEQYF.

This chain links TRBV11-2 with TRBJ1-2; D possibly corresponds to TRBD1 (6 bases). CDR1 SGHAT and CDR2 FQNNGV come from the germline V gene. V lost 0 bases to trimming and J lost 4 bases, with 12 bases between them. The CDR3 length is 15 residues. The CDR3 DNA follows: TGTGCCAGCAGCTTAGATGGGGCGACAGGCTATGGCTACACCTTC. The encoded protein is CASSLDGATGYGYTF.

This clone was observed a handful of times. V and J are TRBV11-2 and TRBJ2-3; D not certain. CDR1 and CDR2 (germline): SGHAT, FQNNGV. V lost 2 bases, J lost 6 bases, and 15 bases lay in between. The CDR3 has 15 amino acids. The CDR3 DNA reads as TGTGCCAGCAGCTTAATCCCGGAGTCTTTGGATACGCAGTATTTT. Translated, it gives CASSLIPESLDTQYF.

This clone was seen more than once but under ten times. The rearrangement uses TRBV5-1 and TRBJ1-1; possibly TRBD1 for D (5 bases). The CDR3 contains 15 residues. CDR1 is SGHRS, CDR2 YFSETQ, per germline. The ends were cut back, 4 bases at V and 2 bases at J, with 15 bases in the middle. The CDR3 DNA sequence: TGCGCCAGCAGCCTAGCAGGACAACACAACACTGAAGCTTTCTTT. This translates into CASSLAGQHNTEAFF.

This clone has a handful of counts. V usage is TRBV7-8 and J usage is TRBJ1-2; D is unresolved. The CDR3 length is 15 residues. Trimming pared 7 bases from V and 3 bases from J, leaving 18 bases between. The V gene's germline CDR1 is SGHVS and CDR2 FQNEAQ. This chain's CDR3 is CASTPEPTFDYGYTF. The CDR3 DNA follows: TGTGCCAGCACACCCGAGCCGACATTCGACTATGGCTACACCTTC.

In nucleotides, the CDR3 is TGTGCCAGCTCAGGGGACGGGGCGCTCGGCACTGAAGCTTTCTTT. As protein: CASSGDGALGTEAFF. The chain has TRBV18 and TRBJ1-1; a possible D gene is TRBD1 (5 bases). V was pared by 5 bases and J by 4 bases, with 17 bases between. The CDR3 contains 15 residues. Germline-derived CDR1 and CDR2 are KGHSH and LQKENI.

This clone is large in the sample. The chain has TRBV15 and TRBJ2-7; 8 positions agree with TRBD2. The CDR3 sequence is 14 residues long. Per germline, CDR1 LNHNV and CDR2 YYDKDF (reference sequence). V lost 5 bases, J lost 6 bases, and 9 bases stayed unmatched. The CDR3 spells CATSVRTREGEQYF. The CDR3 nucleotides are TGTGCCACCAGCGTTCGGACCCGGGAGGGCGAGCAGTACTTC.

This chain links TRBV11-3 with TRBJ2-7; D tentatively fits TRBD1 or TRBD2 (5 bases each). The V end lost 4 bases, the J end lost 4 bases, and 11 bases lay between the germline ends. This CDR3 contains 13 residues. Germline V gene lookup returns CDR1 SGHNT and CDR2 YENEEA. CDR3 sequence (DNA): TGTGCCAGCAGCTACACCGAGGGGTACGAGCAGTACTTC. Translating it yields CASSYTEGYEQYF.

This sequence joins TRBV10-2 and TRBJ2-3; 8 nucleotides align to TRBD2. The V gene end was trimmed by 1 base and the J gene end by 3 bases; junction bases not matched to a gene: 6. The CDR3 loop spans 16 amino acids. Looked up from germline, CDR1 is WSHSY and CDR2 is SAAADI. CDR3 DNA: TGCGCCAGCAGTGAGTGGGCGGGGGGATCAACAGATACGCAGTATTTT. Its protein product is CASSEWAGGSTDTQYF.